This TCR beta chain stems from a study of T-cell memory formation after mild COVID-19. TCRdb called the 5' RACE reads again in MiXCR, with one record for every CDR3 protein. In the table there are approximately 250,000 distinct CDR3 sequences, 16% of which are singletons. Study observations and caveats: In pre-infection memory, a portion of responding clones appeared, which suggested that cross-reactive memory joined. CD4+ contracting clones were mainly CM and EM; CD8+ ones, EMRA. Day 15 to 85 contractors were CD4/CD8 balanced; later expanders leaned CD4+.

This clonotype has just a few counts. Its antigen is unidentified. The CDR3 length is 14 residues. V was trimmed by 6 bases and J by 1 base, leaving 12 bases between them. The source of this sequence is a man in his late teens or twenties who had mild COVID-19 (a few samples of this study predate the infection). Cell type and time point are not known. Sequencing was performed on PBMCs or a T cell subset sorted from them (not recorded which). This chain joins TRBV12-3 or TRBV12-4 and TRBJ1-1, with D hard to call. The CDR3 loop reads CASRYPGRNTEAFF. The CDR3, as DNA: TGTGCCAGCAGGTACCCGGGGAGGAACACTGAAGCTTTCTTT.